The 19 T cell receptor beta chains reported below all come from one sample, sequenced in a study of blood T cell repertoires in COVID-19. TCRdb keeps only in-frame clones here, not all; method: immunoSEQ multiplex PCR. Of roughly 200,000 clones listed, around 86% are singletons. Sequencing used peripheral blood. All receptors derive from a man aged 35 to 55 with acute or convalescent COVID-19.

This clone occurred a few times. This chain uses TRBV24-1 with TRBJ2-1; possible D gene TRBD2, 6 bases. CDR1 KGHDR and CDR2 SFDVKD come from the germline V gene. Trimming stripped 3 bases from V and 5 bases from J, with 13 bases between. The CDR3 totals 15 residues. The chain's CDR3 is CATSDAGPADNEQFF. The CDR3 DNA reads TGTGCCACCAGTGATGCGGGACCCGCAGACAATGAGCAGTTCTTC.

The chain is built from TRBV5-1 and TRBJ1-3; no clear D gene. The ends were cut back, 0 bases at V and 0 bases at J, with 13 bases in the middle. The CDR3 consists of 17 residues. CDR1 is SGHRS, CDR2 YFSETQ, per germline. The CDR3 bases are TGCGCCAGCAGCTTGGGGCGGCTGGTAAACTCTGGAAACACCATATATTTT. Translated: CASSLGRLVNSGNTIYF.

The chain combines TRBV3-1 (or the pseudogene TRBV3-2) with TRBJ2-7; D possibly corresponds to TRBD2 (7 bases). This CDR3 region has 14 residues. Trimming removed 8 bases from V and 5 bases from J, with 19 bases in between. The germline V gene encodes CDR1 LGHDT and CDR2 YNNKEL (reference sequence). The CDR3 sequence is CASRRGAGSDEQYF. The CDR3 coding sequence is TGTGCCAGCCGTCGGGGGGCGGGGAGCGACGAGCAGTACTTC.

V usage is TRBV19 and J usage is TRBJ1-2, with 7 bases lining up with TRBD1. Germline CDR1 reads LNHDA; CDR2 reads SQIVND (reference sequence). This CDR3 is 18 amino acids long. The V gene end was trimmed by 5 bases and the J gene end by 2 bases; junction bases not matched to a gene: 17. The CDR3 loop is CASSGDRQGMSVNYGYTF. As DNA, the CDR3 is TGTGCCAGTAGTGGCGACCGACAGGGAATGAGTGTGAACTATGGCTACACCTTC. Complete variable domain (other parts from reference TRBV19 and TRBJ1-2): DGGITQSPKYLFRKEGQNVTLSCEQNLNHDAMYWYRQDPGQGLRLIYYSQIVNDFQKGDIAEGYSVSREKKESFPLTVTSAQKNPTAFYLCASSGDRQGMSVNYGYTFGSGTRLTVV.

This chain connects TRBV11-2 to TRBJ2-7, with 7 bases lining up with TRBD1. Germline lookup yields CDR1 SGHAT and CDR2 FQNNGV. V shed 1 base and J 9 bases; nucleotides not matched to a gene: 12. This CDR3 spans 15 amino acids. The CDR3 DNA is TGTGCCAGCAGCTTAGTGGGGACAGAGATTTTGGGGCAGTACTTC. Translation gives CASSLVGTEILGQYF.

The chain recombines TRBV14 with TRBJ1-3; 8 bases agree with TRBD1. The junction had 6 bases not matched to a gene; V was cut back by 0 bases and J by 2 bases. The CDR3 consists of 17 residues. CDR1 is SGHDN and CDR2 is FVKESK in the germline V gene. Here the CDR3 reads CASSQDWEQGAGNTIYF. CDR3 DNA sequence: TGTGCCAGCAGCCAAGATTGGGAACAGGGGGCTGGAAACACCATATATTTT.

The chain has TRBV6-6 and TRBJ1-1; D is undetermined. V gave up 0 bases and J gave up 0 bases, with 5 bases separating them. The CDR3 runs 14 residues. Germline loops: CDR1 MNHNY, CDR2 SVGAGI (reference sequence). Here the CDR3 DNA reads TGTGCCAGCAGTTACTCACACCTGAACACTGAAGCTTTCTTT. It encodes CASSYSHLNTEAFF.

CDR3 protein: CAISESRGIETQYF. The CDR3 nucleotides are TGTGCCATCAGTGAGTCACGGGGGATTGAGACCCAGTACTTC. This sequence joins TRBV10-3 and TRBJ2-5; D may be TRBD2 (6 bases). Germline V gives CDR1 ENHRY, CDR2 SYGVKD. The CDR3 loop spans 14 amino acids. Trimming cost V 0 bases and J 5 bases, with 10 bases left between them.

The gene calls are TRBV4-2 and TRBJ1-5; TRBD1 is a possible D gene (5 bases). This CDR3 contains 14 residues. Germline lookup yields CDR1 LGHNA and CDR2 YNFKEQ. V was trimmed by 4 bases and J by 5 bases, leaving 12 bases between them. This CDR3 reads CASSPSGGDQPQHF. The CDR3 DNA sequence: TGTGCCAGCAGCCCCTCGGGGGGAGATCAGCCCCAGCATTTT.

The chain employs TRBV2 and TRBJ2-2, with D possibly TRBD1 on 6 matching bases. The germline CDR1 and CDR2 sequences are SNHLY and FYNNEI. Deletions cut 5 bases from V and 7 bases from J, with 14 bases between. The CDR3 is made up of 14 amino acids. CDR3 in DNA: TGTGCCAGCAGTTTAGGGCAGGGGTACGGGGAGCTGTTTTTT. Residues: CASSLGQGYGELFF. Together with reference TRBV2 and TRBJ2-2, the CDR3 gives the full variable domain: EPEVTQTPSHQVTQMGQEVILRCVPISNHLYFYWYRQILGQKVEFLVSFYNNEISEKSEIFDDQFSVERPDGSNFTLKIRSTKLEDSAMYFCASSLGQGYGELFFGEGSRLTVL.

This clone was picked up one time. V and J are TRBV11-2 and TRBJ1-1; D not resolved. The CDR3 has 14 residues. Germline CDR1 SGHAT, CDR2 FQNNGV. V lost 2 bases to trimming and J lost 2 bases, with 9 bases between them. CDR3: CASSLPPHNTEAFF. In nucleotides, the CDR3 is TGTGCCAGCAGCTTACCCCCCCATAACACTGAAGCTTTCTTT.

This chain connects TRBV5-1 to TRBJ2-7; 7 bases match TRBD2. V was pared by 2 bases and J by 5 bases, with 7 bases of the junction left unmatched. The CDR3 sequence is 14 residues long. Germline CDR1 SGHRS, CDR2 YFSETQ. CDR3 loop: CASSFGGGPDEQYF. Written as DNA, the CDR3 is TGCGCCAGCAGCTTCGGGGGAGGGCCCGACGAGCAGTACTTC.

V and J are TRBV18 and TRBJ2-7; weak D call: TRBD2 (6 bases). Trimming took off 2 bases at V and 0 bases at J, with 14 bases between the two ends. Germline lookup yields CDR1 KGHSH and CDR2 LQKENI. This CDR3 spans 16 amino acids. This chain's CDR3 is CASSPAPGTGSYEQYF. DNA for the CDR3: TGTGCCAGCTCACCAGCGCCCGGGACTGGCTCCTACGAGCAGTACTTC.

The V call is TRBV9, the J call TRBJ2-3, with a possible D match to TRBD2 (6 bases). Germline V lookup: CDR1 SGDLS, CDR2 YYNGEE. The length of the CDR3 is 13 residues. V lost 4 bases and J lost 7, with 13 bases in between. CDR3 DNA: TGTGCCAGCAGCTCCCCCCGGGACTATACGCAGTATTTT. This gives the protein CASSSPRDYTQYF.

The gene calls are TRBV6-2 or TRBV6-3 and TRBJ1-1, with 12 bases identical to TRBD1. V gave up 7 bases and J gave up 1 base; unmatched junction bases: 10. The CDR3 length is 17 residues. Germline V gene lookup returns CDR1 MNHEY and CDR2 SVGEGT. The CDR3 protein is CASNPPGQGARNTEAFF. CDR3 coding DNA: TGTGCCAGCAACCCACCGGGACAGGGGGCGAGGAACACTGAAGCTTTCTTT.

This clone was recorded once. V is TRBV25-1 and J is TRBJ2-7; D gene uncertain. CDR1 is MGHDK and CDR2 is SYGVNS in the germline V gene. This CDR3 has 13 amino acids. The V end lost 3 bases, the J end lost 0 bases, and 6 bases lay between the germline ends. The CDR3 nucleotides read TGTGCCAGCAGTGAGCTGAGCTCCTACGAGCAGTACTTC. Protein sequence: CASSELSSYEQYF.

The CDR3 reads CASSFRAVLGREQFF. In nucleotides, the CDR3 is TGTGCCAGCAGCTTCAGGGCGGTCTTAGGGCGTGAGCAGTTCTTC. The chain couples TRBV5-6 to TRBJ2-1; TRBD1 is a possible D gene (5 bases). Per germline, CDR1 SGHDT and CDR2 YYEEEE. This CDR3 region has 15 residues. V was pared by 2 bases and J by 9 bases, with 18 bases between.

The chain links TRBV3-1 (or the pseudogene TRBV3-2) to TRBJ2-1; 8 bases fit TRBD2. The V gene's germline CDR1 is LGHDT and CDR2 YNNKEL (reference sequence). V gave up 0 bases and J gave up 4 bases; unmatched junction bases: 8. The CDR3 has 17 residues. DNA of the CDR3: TGTGCCAGCAGCCAAGATGGAGGACTAGCCCATTACAATGAGCAGTTCTTC. As protein: CASSQDGGLAHYNEQFF.

The chain is built from TRBV6-5 and TRBJ2-7; D ambiguous. Trimming left V 1 base short and J 3 bases short, with 16 bases between. CDR1 and CDR2 (germline): MNHEY, SVGAGI. This CDR3 has 16 residues. The CDR3, as DNA: TGTGCCAGCAGTTACTACCCCCCGGGTATGGGCTACGAGCAGTACTTC. Its translation is CASSYYPPGMGYEQYF.